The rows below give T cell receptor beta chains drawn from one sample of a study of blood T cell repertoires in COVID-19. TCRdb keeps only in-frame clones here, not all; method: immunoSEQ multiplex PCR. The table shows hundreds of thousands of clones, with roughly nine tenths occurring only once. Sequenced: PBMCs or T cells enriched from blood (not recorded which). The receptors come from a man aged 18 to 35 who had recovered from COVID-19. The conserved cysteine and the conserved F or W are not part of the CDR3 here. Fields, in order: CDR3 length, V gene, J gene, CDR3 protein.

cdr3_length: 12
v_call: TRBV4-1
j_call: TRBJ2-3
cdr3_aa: ASSQEQNTDTQY

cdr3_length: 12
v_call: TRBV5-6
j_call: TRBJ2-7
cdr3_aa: ASSLEGLGYEQY

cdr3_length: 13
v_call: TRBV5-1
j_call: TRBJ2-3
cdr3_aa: ASNQGALITDTQY

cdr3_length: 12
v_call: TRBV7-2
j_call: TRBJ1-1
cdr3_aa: ASSSRGQDTEAF

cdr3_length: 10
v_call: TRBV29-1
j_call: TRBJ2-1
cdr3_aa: SVRDSPNEQF

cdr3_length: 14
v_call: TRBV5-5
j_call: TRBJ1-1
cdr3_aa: ASSPRSLTGNTEAF

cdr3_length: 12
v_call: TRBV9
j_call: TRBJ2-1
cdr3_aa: ASSVSGLAPEQF

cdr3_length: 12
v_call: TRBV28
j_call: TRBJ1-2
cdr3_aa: ASSTGQYNYGYT

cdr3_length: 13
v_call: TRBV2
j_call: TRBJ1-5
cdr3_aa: ASSVEGGRNQPQH

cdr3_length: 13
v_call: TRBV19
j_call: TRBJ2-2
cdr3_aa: ASSILGAVTGELF

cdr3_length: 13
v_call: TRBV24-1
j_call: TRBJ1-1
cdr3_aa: ATTPHRERGTEAF

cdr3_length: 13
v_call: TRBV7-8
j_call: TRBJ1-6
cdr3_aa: ASSSSDSSSSPLH

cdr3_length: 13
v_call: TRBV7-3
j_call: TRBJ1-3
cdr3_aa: ASSPYQGPGNTIY

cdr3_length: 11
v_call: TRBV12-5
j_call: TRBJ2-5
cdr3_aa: ASGLVSEETQY

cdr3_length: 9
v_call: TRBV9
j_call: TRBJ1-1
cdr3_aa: ASSPGTEAF

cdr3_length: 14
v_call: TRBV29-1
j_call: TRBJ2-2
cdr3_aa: SVLVLNWDWTGELF

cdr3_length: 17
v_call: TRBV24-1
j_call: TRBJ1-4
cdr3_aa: ATSDLGGLRLQTNEKLF

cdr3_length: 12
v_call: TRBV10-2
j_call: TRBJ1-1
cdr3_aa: ASSDQGGYTEAF

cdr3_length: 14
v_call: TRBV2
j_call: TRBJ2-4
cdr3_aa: ASFHETSAQGNIQY

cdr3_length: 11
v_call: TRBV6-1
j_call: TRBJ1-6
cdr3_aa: ASSEAFRGSLH

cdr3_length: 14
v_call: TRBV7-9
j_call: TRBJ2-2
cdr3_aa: ASSPMFGRARWELF

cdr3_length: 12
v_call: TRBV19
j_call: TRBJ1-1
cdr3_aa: ASSIESQYTEAF

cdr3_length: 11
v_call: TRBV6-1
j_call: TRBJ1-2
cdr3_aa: ASSEAPGLGYT